This is a list of T cell receptor beta chains from one sample in a study of shared clonotypes between healthy human individuals. This table comes from immunoSEQ multiplex PCR, and its TCRdb copy is limited to in-frame clones, with some not included. The sample contains around 1.9 million clones, around 93% of which appear only once. The sequencing sample was made of naive CD8+ T cells from PBMCs. The origin of the receptors is a man aged 18-30 years in good health. Some clones in this sample may be carry-over from other donors' samples. Both conserved end residues are part of each CDR3. A D gene is named only where the DNA matches it firmly. Clone size appears in some rows only: once, few, many, or a class for an expanded clone.

cdr3_length j_call v_call clone_size d_call cdr3_nt cdr3_aa
16 TRBJ2-1 TRBV4-3 - TRBD2 TGCGCCAGCAGCCAAGAGCCTAGCGGCTCCTACAATGAGCAGTTCTTC CASSQEPSGSYNEQFF
13 TRBJ2-7 TRBV29-1 - TRBD2 TGCAGTGCGACTAGCGGGAGGGACTACGAGCAGTACTTC CSATSGRDYEQYF
13 TRBJ2-1 TRBV10-3 - - TGTGCCACCGTGGACAGTTCCTACAATGAGCAGTTCTTC CATVDSSYNEQFF
14 TRBJ1-2 TRBV2 - TRBD1 TGTGCCAGCGGTTGGGACAGGGAGGACTATGGCTACACCTTC CASGWDREDYGYTF
15 TRBJ2-7 TRBV6-5 - - TGTGCCAGCAGTTACTCGAACACCCTAACCTACGAGCAGTACTTC CASSYSNTLTYEQYF
17 TRBJ1-2 TRBV4-1 once TRBD1 TGCGCCAGCAGCCAAAGAGAGCAGGGGGCGTTGAACTATGGCTACACCTTC CASSQREQGALNYGYTF
17 TRBJ2-1 TRBV28 - - TGTGCCAGCAGTTCCTTCGGGGCGGGCTCGAGTTGGGATGAGCAGTTCTTC CASSSFGAGSSWDEQFF
15 TRBJ2-7 TRBV9 - - TGTGCCAGCAGCGTAGGTGCTGCGAGCGCCGACGAGCAGTACTTC CASSVGAASADEQYF
12 TRBJ1-6 TRBV5-6 - - TGTGCCAGCAGCATGGGAACTTCACCCCTCCACTTT CASSMGTSPLHF
16 TRBJ2-1 TRBV4-1 - TRBD2 TGCGCCAGCAGCCCGCCCCCGGGACTAGCATACCATGAGCAGTTCTTC CASSPPPGLAYHEQFF
14 TRBJ2-7 TRBV7-6 - - TGTGCCAGCAGCTTAGGTTCCAGGGGGGACGAGCAGTACTTC CASSLGSRGDEQYF
14 TRBJ2-7 TRBV7-9 - TRBD1 TGTGCCAGCAGCCAGTGGGACAGGGAGTTCGAGCAGTACTTC CASSQWDREFEQYF
16 TRBJ2-7 TRBV7-6 - TRBD1 TGTGCCAGCAGCCCCGACTTGAAGGGACAGCCCTACGAGCAGTACTTC CASSPDLKGQPYEQYF
16 TRBJ1-1 TRBV4-3 - - TGCGCCAGCAGCCAAGAGGTAGGAGCGGGGAACACTGAAGCTTTCTTT CASSQEVGAGNTEAFF
13 TRBJ1-1 TRBV6-1 few TRBD1 TGTGCCACCCTGGACAGGGGGGGCACTGAAGCTTTCTTT CATLDRGGTEAFF
15 TRBJ2-1 TRBV19 - - TGTGCCAGTAGTATTGGCGACCCGGGCAACAATGAGCAGTTCTTC CASSIGDPGNNEQFF
14 TRBJ2-1 TRBV29-1 once - TGCAGCGCTTGCATGGGGCCCCTCTACAATGAGCAGTTCTTC CSACMGPLYNEQFF
16 TRBJ2-1 TRBV5-1 - TRBD2 TGCGCCAGCAGCTTGGCTAGCGGGGGTTCTTTGGATGAGCAGTTCTTC CASSLASGGSLDEQFF
15 TRBJ2-5 TRBV13 - TRBD2 TGTGCCAGCAGCTTTCCTAGCGGGGGTCAAGAGACCCAGTACTTC CASSFPSGGQETQYF
16 TRBJ2-7 TRBV7-3 - TRBD2 TGTGCCAGCAGCTTAAGGGTGACTAGCGGGAGGTACGAGCAGTACTTC CASSLRVTSGRYEQYF
14 TRBJ1-4 TRBV28 - - TGTGCCAGCAGTGCGTACCTTCAGCGGTTGGGGCTGTTTTTT CASSAYLQRLGLFF
14 TRBJ1-4 TRBV30 - TRBD1 TGTGCCTGGGGCAGGGACAGCCTGACGGGGAAACTGTTTTTT CAWGRDSLTGKLFF
15 TRBJ2-3 TRBV6-6 once - TGTGCCAGCAGTTATAAAGTTCCCGGGGCAGATACGCAGTATTTT CASSYKVPGADTQYF
17 TRBJ2-5 TRBV9 - - TGTGCCAGCAGCGTTTACGAATCGACAGGGAGGCAAGAGACCCAGTACTTC CASSVYESTGRQETQYF
14 TRBJ1-2 TRBV2 - - TGTGCCAGCAGGGGTGGAGACCATAACTATGGCTACACCTTC CASRGGDHNYGYTF
12 TRBJ1-1 TRBV7-9 - TRBD1 TGTGCCAGCAGTGGGGCGACAGGGGAAGCTTTCTTT CASSGATGEAFF
16 TRBJ2-1 TRBV6-5 - TRBD2 TGTGCCAGCAGTTACGCAGGGACTAGCGCTTACAATGAGCAGTTCTTC CASSYAGTSAYNEQFF
15 TRBJ2-1 TRBV5-6 once TRBD1 TGTGCCAGCAGCTACGGGACAGGGGGCTACAATGAGCAGTTCTTC CASSYGTGGYNEQFF
14 TRBJ2-1 TRBV27 - TRBD1 TGTGCCAGCAGTTGGGGACAGACCTACAATGAGCAGTTCTTC CASSWGQTYNEQFF
15 TRBJ2-7 TRBV28 - TRBD2 TGTGCCAGCAGTGGACTAGCGGAGAGCTCCTACGAGCAGTACTTC CASSGLAESSYEQYF
14 TRBJ1-1 TRBV5-3 - - TGTGCCAGAAGGCAAAATACAAGGAACACTGAAGCTTTCTTT CARRQNTRNTEAFF
14 TRBJ2-1 TRBV7-9 - - TGTGCCAGCAGCTCCCCCTCTGGGAGGAATGAGCAGTTCTTC CASSSPSGRNEQFF
20 TRBJ2-2 TRBV21-1 - - TGTGCCAGCAGCTCCTCCGGGGGGACTAGCGGGAGAAGAAACACCGGGGAGCTGTTTTTT CASSSSGGTSGRRNTGELFF
13 TRBJ2-7 TRBV29-1 - - TGCAGCGGGCGAAGGGGGAGCTCCTACGAGCAGTACTTC CSGRRGSSYEQYF
15 TRBJ2-7 TRBV19 once TRBD1 TGTGCCAGTAGTCCCCGACAGGGGGCGAAGGCCGAGCAGTACTTC CASSPRQGAKAEQYF
14 TRBJ2-7 TRBV27 - - TGTGCCAGCACCCCACGGGAGAAGGTTTACGAGCAGTACTTC CASTPREKVYEQYF
15 TRBJ1-4 TRBV27 - - TGTGCCAGCAGTCCTCTCCGAGACAGAAATGAAAAACTGTTTTTT CASSPLRDRNEKLFF
15 TRBJ2-7 TRBV7-9 - TRBD1 TGTGCCAGCAGCTTAAGGTCGGGACAGAACTACGAGCAGTACTTC CASSLRSGQNYEQYF
12 TRBJ2-2 TRBV5-1 - - TGCGCCAGCAGCCCGCGTTACGGGGAGCTGTTTTTT CASSPRYGELFF
14 TRBJ2-7 TRBV6-5 - - TGTGCCAGCACTCTAAGGGGGGCAACCCACGAGCAGTACTTC CASTLRGATHEQYF
14 TRBJ1-2 TRBV27 - - TGTGCCAGCAGTTTCACGGGGGCTAACTATGGCTACACCTTC CASSFTGANYGYTF
20 TRBJ2-3 TRBV12-1 - - TGTGCCAGCAGCTCGTGGACAAAATTACGGACTAGCGGGAGGCCAGATACGCAGTATTTT CASSSWTKLRTSGRPDTQYF
13 TRBJ2-3 TRBV28 - - TGTGCCAGCAGTATACGGCGGACAGATACGCAGTATTTT CASSIRRTDTQYF
17 TRBJ2-2 TRBV5-1 - TRBD2 TGCGCCAGCAGCTTGAAAGCTAGCGGGCCGAACACCGGGGAGCTGTTTTTT CASSLKASGPNTGELFF
16 TRBJ2-7 TRBV27 once TRBD2 TGTGCCAGCAGCCCCACTAGCGGCATATCTCCCCACGAGCAGTACTTC CASSPTSGISPHEQYF
15 TRBJ2-1 TRBV5-1 once - TGCGCCAGCAGCTTGGCCGTTGCAGGCTACAATGAGCAGTTCTTC CASSLAVAGYNEQFF